One and the same sample provided the 26 T cell receptor beta chains below, sequenced in a study of vaccination effects on CD4 cells after COVID-19. These receptors lack a known antigen. Antigen-specific CD4+ T cells were expanded with viral peptide pools in the ViraFEST assay before sequencing. After less than 11 days in culture, the CD4+ T cells were isolated. Either the BNT162b2 or mRNA-1273 vaccine was given to participants in two doses. TCRdb's copy holds only in-frame clones and misses some; the assay was immunoSEQ multiplex PCR. Of roughly 24,000 clones listed, over 60% are singletons. This specimen consisted of CD4+ T cells from PBMCs cultured with HCoV-NL63 spike peptides, obtained after COVID-19 vaccination. These receptors all come from a human donor who received a COVID-19 vaccine.

The genes are TRBV15 and TRBJ1-1; D is ambiguous. The germline CDR1 and CDR2 sequences are LNHNV and YYDKDF (reference sequence). The germline V and J ends were trimmed by 0 bases and 7 bases, with 6 bases remaining between them. The CDR3 length is 12 residues. The CDR3 DNA follows: TGTGCCACCAGCAGAGATCTTAATGAAGCTTTCTTT. This encodes CATSRDLNEAFF.

The V and J genes are TRBV2 and TRBJ2-7; no clear D. There are 15 residues in the CDR3. Trimming left V 4 bases short and J 2 bases short, with 15 bases between. Germline lookup yields CDR1 SNHLY and CDR2 FYNNEI. The DNA for the CDR3 is TGTGCCAGCAGTGGGACCGGTAGTTCCACCTACGAGCAGTACTTC. Protein product: CASSGTGSSTYEQYF.

The table lists this clone with a few counts. The chain links TRBV7-8 to TRBJ2-1, with 9 positions matching TRBD1. The junction had 7 bases not matched to a gene; V was cut back by 0 bases and J by 4 bases. In germline, CDR1 is SGHVS, CDR2 FQNEAQ. CDR3 size: 17 residues. The CDR3 reads CASSLANSGQGYNEQFF. CDR3 bases: TGTGCCAGCAGCTTAGCTAATTCCGGACAGGGGTACAATGAGCAGTTCTTC. Combining the CDR3 with reference TRBV7-8 and TRBJ2-1 gives the whole variable domain GAGVSQSPRYKVAKRGQDVALRCDPISGHVSLFWYQQALGQGPEFLTYFQNEAQLDKSGLPSDRFFAERPEGSVSTLKIQRTQQEDSAVYLCASSLANSGQGYNEQFFGPGTRLTVL.

This clone is a singleton in its sample. The chain carries TRBV3-1 (or the pseudogene TRBV3-2) and TRBJ2-1; D is unresolved. The CDR3 sequence is 13 residues long. Germline CDR1 LGHDT, CDR2 YNNKEL (reference sequence). Trimming pared 1 base from V and 8 bases from J, leaving 9 bases between. In DNA form, the CDR3 reads TGTGCCAGCAGCCAAGCCTTATTCTATGAGCAGTTCTTC. This gives the protein CASSQALFYEQFF.

This chain uses TRBV6-6 with TRBJ1-3, with D hard to call. There are 13 residues in the CDR3. The germline gives CDR1 MNHNY, CDR2 SVGAGI (reference sequence). Trimming took off 5 bases at V and 6 bases at J, with 11 bases between the two ends. CDR3 residues: CASSRRGKNTIYF. The DNA for the CDR3 is TGTGCCAGCAGTCGACGGGGAAAAAACACCATATATTTT.

The sample holds one count of this clone. At one end, the junction sequence differs from germline, possibly due to a read error. V gene TRBV5-4 combines with J gene TRBJ2-5; TRBD1 agrees at 7 bases. The CDR3 loop spans 13 amino acids. The germline gives CDR1 SGHNT, CDR2 YYREEE (reference sequence). CDR3 bases: TGTGCCAGCAGATTGGACAGGCAAGAGACCCAGTACTTC. Its translation is CASRLDRQETQYF.

The chain couples TRBV29-1 to TRBJ2-1, with TRBD2 matching over 9 bases. The CDR3 totals 13 residues. Germline V lookup: CDR1 SQVTM, CDR2 ANQGSEA. Trimming removed 8 bases from V and 4 bases from J; junction bases left unmatched: 6. This CDR3 is CSFGLAKYNEQFF. The CDR3 DNA reads TGCAGCTTCGGACTAGCGAAGTACAATGAGCAGTTCTTC.

The chain is built from TRBV5-8 and TRBJ2-1, with D tentatively TRBD2 (5 bases). The V gene lost 7 bases and the J gene lost 7 bases, with 15 bases spanning the gap. The germline V gene encodes CDR1 SGHTS and CDR2 YDEGEE. The length of the CDR3 is 13 residues. CDR3: CASYERARNEQFF. CDR3 in DNA: TGTGCCAGCTATGAGAGGGCCCGGAATGAGCAGTTCTTC.

The genes are TRBV3-1 (or the pseudogene TRBV3-2) and TRBJ2-2; 11 nucleotides align to TRBD1. Germline V gene lookup returns CDR1 LGHDT and CDR2 YNNKEL (reference sequence). The CDR3 has 17 amino acids. With 4 bases clipped from V and 5 bases from J, the junction kept 9 bases outside the gene matches. This CDR3 is CASSRGGQGVGTGELFF. CDR3 nucleotide sequence: TGTGCCAGCAGCCGAGGGGGACAGGGGGTCGGTACCGGGGAGCTGTTTTTT.

This chain links TRBV9 with TRBJ2-1; tentative D call: TRBD2 (6 bases). V was pared by 0 bases and J by 1 base, with 11 bases between. CDR3 length: 16 residues. Germline V CDR1 and CDR2: SGDLS, YYNGEE. The CDR3: CASSVGAAGSYNEQFF. The CDR3 coding sequence is TGTGCCAGCAGCGTAGGAGCGGCGGGATCCTACAATGAGCAGTTCTTC.

The chain employs TRBV10-3 and TRBJ1-3; 7 nucleotides align to TRBD1. This CDR3 comprises 15 residues. V dropped 0 bases and J dropped 2; count of bases not matched to a gene: 1. CDR1 and CDR2 (germline): ENHRY, SYGVKD. CDR3 in DNA: TGTGCCATCAGTGAGTCAACAGGGGCTGGAAACACCATATATTTT. Translated, it gives CAISESTGAGNTIYF.

The chain recombines TRBV14 with TRBJ1-1; no clear D gene. The CDR3 has 15 amino acids. Germline CDR1 SGHDN, CDR2 FVKESK. Trimming took off 0 bases at V and 1 base at J, with 9 bases between the two ends. As DNA, the CDR3 is TGTGCCAGCAGCCAAGATCTTGGGTGGAACACTGAAGCTTTCTTT. Its translation: CASSQDLGWNTEAFF.

CDR3 sequence reads: CASSKSGLAGGTYNEQFF. CDR3 coding DNA: TGTGCCAGCAGTAAATCGGGACTAGCGGGGGGAACCTACAATGAGCAGTTCTTC. The chain links TRBV5-6 to TRBJ2-1; 15 bases are a match to TRBD2. Germline values: CDR1 SGHDT, CDR2 YYEEEE. J was trimmed by 2 bases and V by 5 bases; bases with no gene match: 8. The CDR3 length is 18 residues.

This clone was picked up one time. The rearrangement joins TRBV28 to TRBJ2-1, with TRBD2 identical over 10 bases. Germline V gene sequence: CDR1 MDHEN, CDR2 SYDVKM. V shed 8 bases, J shed 8 bases, and the junction held 6 bases outside the gene matches. This CDR3 has 13 amino acids. The CDR3 DNA reads TGTGCCAGCGAAGCGGGAGGGTCCTATGAGCAGTTCTTC. This sequence encodes CASEAGGSYEQFF.

This clone was counted only a few times. V gene TRBV6-5 combines with J gene TRBJ2-7; 9 bases align to TRBD1. V shed 0 bases, J shed 4 bases, and the junction held 4 bases outside the gene matches. CDR1 MNHEY and CDR2 SVGAGI come from the germline V gene. The CDR3 spans 15 residues. The CDR3 coding sequence is TGTGCCAGCAGTTACTCCCCGGGACAGGGTTACGAGCAGTACTTC. Translating it yields CASSYSPGQGYEQYF.

This chain connects TRBV5-8 to TRBJ2-3; 9 positions agree with TRBD2. This CDR3 comprises 18 residues. J was trimmed by 2 bases and V by 2 bases; bases with no gene match: 12. Per germline, CDR1 SGHTS and CDR2 YDEGEE. Here the CDR3 DNA reads TGTGCCAGCAGCTTCTGGGGTAGCGGGGGCCCTTCCACAGATACGCAGTATTTT. Its translation is CASSFWGSGGPSTDTQYF.

This clone was detected only once. The chain uses TRBV6-5 and TRBJ2-6; weak D call: TRBD1 (6 bases). Germline V lookup: CDR1 MNHEY, CDR2 SVGAGI. The CDR3 runs to 16 residues. Trimming removed 4 bases from V and 1 base from J, with 11 bases in between. CDR3 nucleotides: TGTGCCAGCAGTTGGCGACAGGCATCTGGGGCCAACGTCCTGACTTTC. This sequence encodes CASSWRQASGANVLTF.

This sequence joins TRBV5-4 and TRBJ1-1, with D hard to call. This CDR3 region has 15 residues. Germline CDR1 SGHNT, CDR2 YYREEE (reference sequence). Trimming cost V 5 bases and J 5 bases, with 19 bases left between them. This CDR3 reads CASSPSGVGSTEAFF. The CDR3 DNA sequence: TGTGCCAGCAGTCCCTCCGGGGTAGGGAGTACTGAAGCTTTCTTT.

The chain is built from TRBV2 and TRBJ1-5, with unresolved D. The CDR3 covers 15 residues. The germline V gene has CDR1 SNHLY and CDR2 FYNNEI. The V end lost 6 bases, the J end lost 0 bases, and 12 bases lay between the germline ends. CDR3 sequence: CASSGSVDSNQPQHF. The DNA of the CDR3 is TGTGCCAGCAGCGGGTCGGTAGATAGCAATCAGCCCCAGCATTTT.

This clone was counted only a few times. V usage is TRBV18 and J usage is TRBJ2-7; a weak D match, TRBD1 (5 bases). Trimming shortened V by 4 bases and J by 6 bases, and 7 bases separated the two germline ends. The germline V gene has CDR1 KGHSH and CDR2 LQKENI. This CDR3 contains 11 residues. CDR3 sequence reads: CASSQGPEQYF. The CDR3, as DNA: TGTGCCAGCTCACAGGGGCCCGAGCAGTACTTC.

The J gene is TRBJ2-7, the V gene TRBV7-8; 12 positions match TRBD2. CDR1 SGHVS and CDR2 FQNEAQ come from the germline V gene. The CDR3 runs 18 residues. V dropped 2 bases and J dropped 7; count of bases not matched to a gene: 15. CDR3 protein: CASSLMANPSGGAQEQYF. The CDR3 nucleotides are TGTGCCAGCAGCTTAATGGCGAACCCTAGCGGGGGGGCCCAGGAGCAGTACTTC.

In its sample, this clone was seen once. The chain uses TRBV5-4 and TRBJ2-7; D tentatively fits TRBD1 or TRBD2 (5 bases each). Germline-derived CDR1 and CDR2 are SGHNT and YYREEE (reference sequence). V lost 1 base, J lost 4 bases, and 12 bases lay in between. The CDR3 runs 14 residues. CDR3 residues: CASSLYQGVYEQYF. CDR3 bases: TGTGCCAGCAGCTTGTATCAGGGAGTTTACGAGCAGTACTTC.

This clone was observed once. The chain employs TRBV5-1 and TRBJ1-6; 9 positions match TRBD1. After removal of 3 bases from V and 12 bases from J, the junction contained 10 bases not matched to a gene. In germline, CDR1 is SGHRS, CDR2 YFSETQ. This CDR3 is 15 amino acids long. CDR3 nucleotide sequence: TGCGCCAGCAGCTGGGACAGGGCCCTCACCCAACCCCTCCACTTT. Encoded protein: CASSWDRALTQPLHF.

V gene TRBV7-7 combines with J gene TRBJ2-1, with a tentative D call TRBD2 (6 bases). Germline assignment: CDR1 SSHAT and CDR2 FNYEAQ (reference sequence). The length of the CDR3 is 14 residues. Trimming took off 5 bases at V and 7 bases at J, with 15 bases between the two ends. The CDR3 nucleotides are TGTGCCAGCAGCCCAAGACTAGGAGGTAATGAGCAGTTCTTC. The encoded protein is CASSPRLGGNEQFF. Looking up the rest from reference TRBV7-7 and TRBJ2-1 gives the full variable domain: GAGVSQSPRYKVTKRGQDVTLRCDPISSHATLYWYQQALGQGPEFLTYFNYEAQPDKSGLPSDRFSAERPEGSISTLTIQRTEQRDSAMYRCASSPRLGGNEQFFGPGTRLTVL.

This clone was counted once. The CDR3 coding sequence is TGTGCCTGGTCTGGGCCCTACGAGCAGTACTTC. Amino acids: CAWSGPYEQYF. The chain links TRBV30 to TRBJ2-7; unclear D gene. CDR3 length: 11 amino acids. V lost 5 bases to trimming and J lost 2 bases, with 7 bases between them. Germline CDR1 and CDR2: GTSNPN and SVGIG (reference sequence).

The V gene is TRBV27, the J gene TRBJ1-5; possibly TRBD1 for D (6 bases). The V end lost 5 bases, the J end lost 4 bases, and 12 bases lay between the germline ends. This CDR3 has 14 amino acids. Per the germline V gene, CDR1 is MNHEY and CDR2 is SMNVEV (reference sequence). The CDR3 nucleotides are TGTGCCAGCAGTCCGCAGGGGTATAATCAGCCCCAGCATTTT. This sequence encodes CASSPQGYNQPQHF.